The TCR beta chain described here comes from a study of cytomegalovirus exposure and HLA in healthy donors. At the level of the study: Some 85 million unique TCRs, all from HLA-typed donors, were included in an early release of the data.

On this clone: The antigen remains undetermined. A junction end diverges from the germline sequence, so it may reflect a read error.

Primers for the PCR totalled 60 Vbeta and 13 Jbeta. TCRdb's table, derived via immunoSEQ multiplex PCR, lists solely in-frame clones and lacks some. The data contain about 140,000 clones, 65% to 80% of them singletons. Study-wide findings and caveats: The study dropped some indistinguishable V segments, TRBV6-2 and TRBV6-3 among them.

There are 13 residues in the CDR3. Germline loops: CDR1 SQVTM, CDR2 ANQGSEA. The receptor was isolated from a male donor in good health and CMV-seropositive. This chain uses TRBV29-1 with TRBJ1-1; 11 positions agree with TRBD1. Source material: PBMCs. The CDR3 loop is CSVGPGQGVEAFF. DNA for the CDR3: TGCAGTGTTGGCCCGGGACAGGGGGTTGAAGCTTTCTTT.